This T cell receptor beta chain derives from a study of shared clonotypes between healthy human individuals. In regard to this clone: Its target is unknown.

The repertoire was sequenced with immunoSEQ multiplex PCR; TCRdb's copy has only in-frame clones and lacks some. The sample includes roughly 850,000 clones, approximately 97% of them seen just once. Naive CD8 cells were CD45RO-negative, positively selected for CCR7, excluding terminally differentiated effector memory CD45RA+ cells. V gave up 8 bases and J gave up 5 bases; unmatched junction bases: 14. Germline assignment: CDR1 GTSNPN and CDR2 SVGIG (reference sequence). CDR3 length equals 16 residues. Study-level results: Compared with clonotypes that all four donors shared, non-shared clonotypes had lower generation probabilities. Sampling was confined to blood; repertoires within tissues likely differ.

The source is a man aged 25-45 years in good health. The rearrangement links TRBV30 to TRBJ2-2; 10 bases are a match to TRBD2. Sequenced input: naive CD8+ T cells sorted from blood. CDR3: CAAIGQREGWTGELFF. For the CDR3, the DNA is TGTGCCGCGATAGGACAGCGGGAGGGCTGGACCGGGGAGCTGTTTTTT.